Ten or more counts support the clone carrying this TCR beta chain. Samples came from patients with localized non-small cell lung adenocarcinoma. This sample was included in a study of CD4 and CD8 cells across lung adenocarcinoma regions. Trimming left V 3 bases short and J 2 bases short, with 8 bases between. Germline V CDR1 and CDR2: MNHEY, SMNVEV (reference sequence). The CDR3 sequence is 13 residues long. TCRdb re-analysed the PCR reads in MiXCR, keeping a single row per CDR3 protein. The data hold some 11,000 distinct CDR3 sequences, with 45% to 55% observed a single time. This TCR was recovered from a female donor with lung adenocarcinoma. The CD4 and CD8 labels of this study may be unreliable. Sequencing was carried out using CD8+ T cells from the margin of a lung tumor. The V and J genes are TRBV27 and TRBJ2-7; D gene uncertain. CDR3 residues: CASSFGPAYEQYF. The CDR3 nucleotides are TGTGCCAGCAGTTTTGGCCCGGCCTACGAGCAGTACTTC.